This TCR beta chain derives from a study of T cell clonality in common variable immunodeficiency. General study points: T cell subpopulation sequencing would be needed to explain CVID clonality. CVID patient heterogeneity limited repertoire-clinical complication correlations. CVID subjects had higher TCRbeta clonality than healthy controls, most marked in about a third.

The ends lost 3 bases at V and 2 bases at J; junction bases unmatched: 4. The CDR3 spans 15 residues. Germline V gene sequence: CDR1 SGHTA, CDR2 FQGNSA. This clone was found many times. Its antigen is undetermined. The CDR3 end lies 3 residues beyond the end of the read and is filled in from the germline J gene. Blood samples were heparinized, 5 to 8 ml per donor. The data were produced by immunoSEQ multiplex PCR, yet TCRdb's version contains in-frame clones alone and is incomplete. The sample includes roughly 51,000 clones, none of them occurring once. The rearrangement joins TRBV7-2 to TRBJ2-1; 7 bases are a match to TRBD2. The receptor was isolated from a person aged 18 to 69 in good health. The sample comprised peripheral blood mononuclear cells. The DNA read from the CDR3 is TGTGCCAGCAGCTTTGGGGGGAGGGCCTACAATGAG. Amino acids: CASSFGGRAYNE. The CDR3 in full is CASSFGGRAYNEQFF.